The 12 T cell receptor beta chains below come from one sample, sequenced in a study of blood T cell repertoires in COVID-19. Assay: immunoSEQ multiplex PCR; the TCRdb copy retains only in-frame clones and omits some. The data show 150,000 to 200,000 clones, around 83% seen once. Sequenced sample: peripheral blood. The receptor source for this set is a human donor in a cohort sampled during active COVID-19.

The chain recombines TRBV10-3 with TRBJ2-1; weak D call: TRBD2 (6 bases). The CDR3 covers 16 residues. CDR1 and CDR2 from the germline V gene are ENHRY and SYGVKD. Trimming cost V 1 base and J 8 bases, with 18 bases left between them. DNA of the CDR3: TGTGCCATCAGTGAGTGGGTCGGGGGAGCCGGAGATGAGCAGTTCTTC. Its translation: CAISEWVGGAGDEQFF.

The chain employs TRBV28 and TRBJ2-7, with 9 positions matching TRBD1. The CDR3 length is 16 residues. The junction had 4 bases not matched to a gene; V was cut back by 0 bases and J by 1 base. Germline V gene data show CDR1 as MDHEN and CDR2 as SYDVKM. The CDR3 spells CASSLWGDRVSYEQYF. The DNA of the CDR3 is TGTGCCAGCAGTTTATGGGGGGACAGGGTGTCCTACGAGCAGTACTTC.

The rearrangement uses TRBV11-2 and TRBJ1-1; weak D call: TRBD1 (5 bases). Deletions cut 3 bases from V and 1 base from J, with 12 bases between. The CDR3 has 15 residues. CDR1 and CDR2 (germline): SGHAT, FQNNGV. CDR3 loop: CASSFSRQPNTEAFF. The CDR3 coding sequence is TGTGCCAGCAGCTTCAGTAGACAGCCGAACACTGAAGCTTTCTTT.

The chain uses TRBV9 and TRBJ2-3, with 7 positions matching TRBD1. The germline V gene encodes CDR1 SGDLS and CDR2 YYNGEE. The CDR3 has 15 amino acids. V trimming: 4 bases; J trimming: 2 bases; junction bases outside the gene matches: 7. The CDR3 nucleotides read TGTGCCAGCAGCTCGCGACAGGGAGTCACAGATACGCAGTATTTT. Encoded protein: CASSSRQGVTDTQYF.

The chain links TRBV30 to TRBJ2-6; 7 nucleotides align to TRBD1. The CDR3 totals 13 residues. V trimming: 7 bases; J trimming: 4 bases; junction bases outside the gene matches: 4. In germline, CDR1 is GTSNPN, CDR2 SVGIG (reference sequence). The CDR3 DNA reads TGTGCCTTACAGGGGTCCGGGGCCAACGTCCTGACTTTC. Protein sequence: CALQGSGANVLTF.

V and J are TRBV7-9 and TRBJ2-3, with 11 bases identical to TRBD2. Germline V CDR1 and CDR2: SEHNR, FQNEAQ (reference sequence). The ends lost 4 bases at V and 4 bases at J; junction bases unmatched: 4. The CDR3 has 15 amino acids. The CDR3 DNA reads TGTGCCAGCAGCTCTAGCGGGGGGATGGCAGATACGCAGTATTTT. Residues: CASSSSGGMADTQYF.

The table lists this clone with a count of one. This chain joins TRBV6-5 and TRBJ2-7, with a weak D call TRBD1 (5 bases). Germline V gene data show CDR1 as MNHEY and CDR2 as SVGAGI. The ends were cut back, 6 bases at V and 6 bases at J, with 12 bases in the middle. There are 12 residues in the CDR3. For the CDR3, the DNA is TGTGCCAGCAGACTGGGGCATGGCGAGCAGTACTTC. Translation: CASRLGHGEQYF.

This clone was recorded once. This rearrangement joins TRBV27 to TRBJ2-7, with 10 bases fitting TRBD1. Looked up from germline, CDR1 is MNHEY and CDR2 is SMNVEV (reference sequence). J gave up 5 bases and V 3 bases, and 4 bases lay outside the gene matches. The CDR3 consists of 14 residues. The CDR3 sequence: CASSFRQGANEQYF. The CDR3 nucleotides read TGTGCCAGCAGTTTCCGACAGGGGGCTAACGAGCAGTACTTC.

The V gene is TRBV4-2, the J gene TRBJ2-7; D is possibly TRBD1 (6 bases). Germline-derived CDR1 and CDR2 are LGHNA and YNFKEQ. V was trimmed by 3 bases and J by 3 bases, leaving 15 bases between them. The CDR3 is made up of 15 amino acids. CDR3 residues: CASSQGEGEIYEQYF. The CDR3 DNA reads TGTGCCAGCAGCCAGGGCGAGGGGGAAATCTACGAGCAGTACTTC.

V gene TRBV18 combines with J gene TRBJ2-7; 15 nucleotides line up with TRBD2. V gave up 3 bases and J gave up 6 bases; unmatched junction bases: 3. The CDR3 totals 15 residues. Germline CDR1 and CDR2: KGHSH and LQKENI. The DNA of the CDR3 is TGTGCCAGCTCACCGGGACTAGCGGGGGGCACCGAGCAGTACTTC. Translating gives CASSPGLAGGTEQYF. Looking up the rest from reference TRBV18 and TRBJ2-7 gives the full variable domain: NAGVMQNPRHLVRRRGQEARLRCSPMKGHSHVYWYRQLPEEGLKFMVYLQKENIIDESGMPKERFSAEFPKEGPSILRIQQVVRGDSAAYFCASSPGLAGGTEQYFGPGTRLTVT.

Concerning this clone: Other DNA sequences within the sample encode an identical CDR3. V usage is TRBV5-1 and J usage is TRBJ1-4, with D perhaps TRBD1 (6 bases). CDR1 SGHRS and CDR2 YFSETQ come from the germline V gene. Trimming shortened V by 4 bases and J by 0 bases, and 10 bases separated the two germline ends. CDR3 size: 15 residues. The CDR3 DNA sequence: TGCGCCAGCAGCCTAGCAGGGGCAACTAATGAAAAACTGTTTTTT. The encoded protein is CASSLAGATNEKLFF. Filled out from reference TRBV5-1 and TRBJ1-4, the complete variable domain reads KAGVTQTPRYLIKTRGQQVTLSCSPISGHRSVSWYQQTPGQGLQFLFEYFSETQRNKGNFPGRFSGRQFSNSRSEMNVSTLELGDSALYLCASSLAGATNEKLFFGSGTQLSVL.

This chain links TRBV7-2 with TRBJ2-7; D uncertain. Trimming left V 1 base short and J 7 bases short, with 8 bases between. This CDR3 comprises 12 residues. The germline V gene encodes CDR1 SGHTA and CDR2 FQGNSA. CDR3 bases: TGTGCCAGCAGCTTAGAAGTCGGGGAGCAGTACTTC. Translating gives CASSLEVGEQYF.